The subject of this entry is one T cell receptor (beta chain). Its antigen is still unknown. With 5 bases removed from V and 2 bases from J, the gap between germline ends came to 16 bases. Germline V CDR1 and CDR2: SGHRS, YFSETQ. This CDR3 region has 15 residues. This entry comes from a study of coeliac disease. Study-wide context: High-resolution HLA typing was lacking; TRBV7-2 bias was queried instead.

General study findings and limits: TRB repertoires were largely private, with most amino acid sequences found in only one sample. Intraepithelial and lamina propria fractions were not highly pure. The authors judged this method unsuitable for unbiased gliadin-specific T cell detection.

Generated by immunoSEQ multiplex PCR, the TCRdb table keeps only in-frame clones and is missing some. The sample contains thousands of clones, about two thirds of which appear only once. The clonotype comes from a man between 18 and 35 years old with celiac disease on a gluten-free diet. Sequenced: lymphocytes from the gut lamina propria. The chain recombines TRBV5-1 with TRBJ2-5, with a weak D call TRBD2 (5 bases). The CDR3 nucleotides read TGCGCCAGCAGTCGAAGCGGCTTCAATCAAGAGACCCAGTACTTC. Its protein is CASSRSGFNQETQYF.